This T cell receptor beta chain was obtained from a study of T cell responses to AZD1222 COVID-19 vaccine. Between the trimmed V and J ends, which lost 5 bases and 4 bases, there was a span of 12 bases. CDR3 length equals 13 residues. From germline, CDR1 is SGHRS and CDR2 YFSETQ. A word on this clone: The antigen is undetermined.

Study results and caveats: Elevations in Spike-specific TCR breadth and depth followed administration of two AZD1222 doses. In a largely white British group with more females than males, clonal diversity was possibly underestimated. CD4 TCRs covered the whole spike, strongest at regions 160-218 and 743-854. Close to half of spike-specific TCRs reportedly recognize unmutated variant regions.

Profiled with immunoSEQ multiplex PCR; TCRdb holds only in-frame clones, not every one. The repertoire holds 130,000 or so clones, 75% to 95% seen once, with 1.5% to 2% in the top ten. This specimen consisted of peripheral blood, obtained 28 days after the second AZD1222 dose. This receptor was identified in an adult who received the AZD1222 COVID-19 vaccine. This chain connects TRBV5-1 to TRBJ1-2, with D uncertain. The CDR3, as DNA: TGCGCCAGCAGTTTCATAGACGCCTATGGCTACACCTTC. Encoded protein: CASSFIDAYGYTF.